Sequencing of this TCR beta chain was carried out in a study of T cells in Graves' hyperthyroidism and ophthalmopathy. Overall study context: Before treatment of any kind, peripheral blood was taken at initial diagnosis.

Amplification yielded TCR beta CDR3 regions, with RNA transcripts as the source. Researchers ran a first-round RT-PCR on the TCR CDR3 using the HTBI primer set. TCRdb redid the calling of the multiplex PCR reads with MiXCR, one entry per CDR3 protein. Of 250,000 to 300,000 distinct CDR3 sequences listed, 15% to 20% are singletons. Patients with ophthalmopathy all had a Clinical Activity Score of at least 3, a NOSPECS grade of at least 4 and duration under 3 months. Uncontrolled infection, other autoimmune disease, pregnancy or lactation excluded patients. Fresh 10 ml peripheral blood yielded PBMCs. This clonotype was counted at least ten times. V was cut by 4 bases and J by 6 bases, with 16 bases left in between. CDR1 and CDR2 from the germline V gene are LGHDT and YNNKEL (reference sequence). CDR3 length: 15 amino acids.

Sample: blood. The chain uses TRBV3-1 and TRBJ1-3; D possibly corresponds to TRBD1 (5 bases). The origin of this receptor is a woman between 55 and 75 years old with Graves' ophthalmopathy. The CDR3, as DNA: TGTGCCAGCAGCCCCGGGGGAGGAAGATTAAACACCATATATTTT. Translated: CASSPGGGRLNTIYF.